This paragraph reports one T cell receptor (beta chain). This CDR3 is missing its conserved last phenylalanine or tryptophan, likely due to a read error. The data belong to a study of T cells in Graves' hyperthyroidism and ophthalmopathy. The CDR3 length is 13 residues. The germline CDR1 and CDR2 sequences are SGHNT and YYREEE (reference sequence). Trimming removed 4 bases at V and 7 bases at J, with 9 bases between. Newly diagnosed hyperthyroidism, duration under 2 months, in patients aged 18 to 65. Researchers took RNA transcripts and amplified the TCR beta CDR3 regions from them. Using the HTBI primer set, a first-round RT-PCR was run on the TCR CDR3. TCRdb re-derived calls from the multiplex PCR reads in MiXCR, one entry per CDR3 protein. The table records approximately 98,000 distinct CDR3 sequences, around 40% of them present only once.

J is TRBJ1-6 and V is TRBV5-4; D unclear. The sequenced sample was peripheral blood or thyroid tissue (not recorded which). The clonotype comes from a woman aged 30 to 39 with Graves' hyperthyroidism. Here the CDR3 DNA reads TGTGCCAGCAGCACCCGGGGAAATTCACCCCTCCACCCT. This encodes CASSTRGNSPLHP.